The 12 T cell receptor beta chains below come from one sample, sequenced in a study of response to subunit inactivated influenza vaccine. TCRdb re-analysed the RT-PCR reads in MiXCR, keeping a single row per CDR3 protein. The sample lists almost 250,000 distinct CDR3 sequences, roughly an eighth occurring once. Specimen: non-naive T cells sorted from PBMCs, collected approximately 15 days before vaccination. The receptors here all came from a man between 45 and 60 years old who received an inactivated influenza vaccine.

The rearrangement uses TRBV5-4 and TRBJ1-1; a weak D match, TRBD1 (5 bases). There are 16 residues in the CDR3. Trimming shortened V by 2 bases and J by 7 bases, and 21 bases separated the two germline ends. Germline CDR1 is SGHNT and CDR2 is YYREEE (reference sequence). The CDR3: CASSFPGPTGRDEAFF. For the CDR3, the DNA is TGTGCCAGCAGCTTCCCCGGCCCAACAGGACGGGATGAAGCTTTCTTT.

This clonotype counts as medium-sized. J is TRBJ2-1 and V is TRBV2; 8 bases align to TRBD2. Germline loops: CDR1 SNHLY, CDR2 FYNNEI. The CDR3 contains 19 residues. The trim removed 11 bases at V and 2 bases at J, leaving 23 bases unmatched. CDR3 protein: CAFCFGPVGGRIPYNEQFF. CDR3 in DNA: TGTGCCTTCTGTTTCGGGCCTGTCGGCGGGAGGATACCCTACAATGAGCAGTTCTTC.

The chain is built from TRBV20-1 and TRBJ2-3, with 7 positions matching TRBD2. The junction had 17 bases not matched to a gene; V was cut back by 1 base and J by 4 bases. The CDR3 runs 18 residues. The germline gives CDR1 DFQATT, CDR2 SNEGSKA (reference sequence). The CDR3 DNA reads TGCAGTGCTAGAGCTACCCATTTCCTAGCGGACCATCCAGATACGCAGTATTTT. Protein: CSARATHFLADHPDTQYF.

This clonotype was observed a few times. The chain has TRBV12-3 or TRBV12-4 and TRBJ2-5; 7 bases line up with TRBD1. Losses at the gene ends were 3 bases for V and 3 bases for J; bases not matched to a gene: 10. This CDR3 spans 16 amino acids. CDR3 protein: CASSFSGTDLKETQYF. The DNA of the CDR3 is TGTGCCAGCAGTTTCTCCGGGACAGACTTAAAAGAGACCCAGTACTTC.

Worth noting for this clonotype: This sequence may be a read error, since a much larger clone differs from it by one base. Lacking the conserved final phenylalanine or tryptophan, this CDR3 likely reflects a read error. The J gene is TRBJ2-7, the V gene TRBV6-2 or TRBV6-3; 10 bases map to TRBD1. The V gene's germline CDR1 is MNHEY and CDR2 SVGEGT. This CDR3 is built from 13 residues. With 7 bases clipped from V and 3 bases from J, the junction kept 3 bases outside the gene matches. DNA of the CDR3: TGTGCCAGCACCCGGGACAGGGGCTACGAGCAGTACTTA. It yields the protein CASTRDRGYEQYL.

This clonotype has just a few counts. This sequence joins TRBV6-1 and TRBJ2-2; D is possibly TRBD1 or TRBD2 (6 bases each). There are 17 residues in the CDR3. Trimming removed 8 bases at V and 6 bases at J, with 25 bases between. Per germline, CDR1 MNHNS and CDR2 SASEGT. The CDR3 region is CASFLSESRGGSGELFF. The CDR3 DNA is TGTGCCAGCTTCTTGTCCGAGTCCAGGGGAGGTTCCGGGGAGCTGTTTTTT.

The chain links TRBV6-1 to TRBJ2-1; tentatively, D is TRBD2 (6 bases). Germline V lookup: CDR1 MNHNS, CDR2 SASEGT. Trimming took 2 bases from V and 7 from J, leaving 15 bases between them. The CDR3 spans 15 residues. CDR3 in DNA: TGTGCCAGCAGTGAACACCCGAAAGGAGGGAATGAGCAGTTCTTC. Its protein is CASSEHPKGGNEQFF.

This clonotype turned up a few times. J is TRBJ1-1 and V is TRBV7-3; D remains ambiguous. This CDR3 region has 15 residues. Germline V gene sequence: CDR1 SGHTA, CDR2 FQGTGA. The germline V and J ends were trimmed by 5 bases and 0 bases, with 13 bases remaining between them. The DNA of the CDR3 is TGTGCCAGCAGCCTACCCACAGCGGTGAACACTGAAGCTTTCTTT. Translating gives CASSLPTAVNTEAFF.

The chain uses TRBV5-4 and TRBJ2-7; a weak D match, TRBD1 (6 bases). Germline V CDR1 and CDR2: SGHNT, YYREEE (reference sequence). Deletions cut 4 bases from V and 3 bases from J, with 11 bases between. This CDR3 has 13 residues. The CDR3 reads CASSEGQLYEQYF. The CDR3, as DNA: TGTGCCAGCAGCGAGGGACAACTCTACGAGCAGTACTTC.

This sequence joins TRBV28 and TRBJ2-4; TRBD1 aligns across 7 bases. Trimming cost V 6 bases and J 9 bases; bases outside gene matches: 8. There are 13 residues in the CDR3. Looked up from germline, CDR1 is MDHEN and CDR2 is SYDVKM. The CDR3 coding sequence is TGTGCCAGCAGCTTCGGACAGGCGGGCATTCAGTACTTC. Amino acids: CASSFGQAGIQYF.

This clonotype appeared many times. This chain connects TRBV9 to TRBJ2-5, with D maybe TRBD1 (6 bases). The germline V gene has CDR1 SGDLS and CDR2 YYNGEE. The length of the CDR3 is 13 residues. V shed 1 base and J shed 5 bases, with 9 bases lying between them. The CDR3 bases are TGTGCCAGCAGCGTAAACACAGGGGAGACCCAGTACTTC. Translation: CASSVNTGETQYF. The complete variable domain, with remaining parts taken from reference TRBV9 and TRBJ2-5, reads DSGVTQTPKHLITATGQRVTLRCSPRSGDLSVYWYQQSLDQGLQFLIQYYNGEERAKGNILERFSAQQFPDLHSELNLSSLELGDSALYFCASSVNTGETQYFGPGTRLLVL.

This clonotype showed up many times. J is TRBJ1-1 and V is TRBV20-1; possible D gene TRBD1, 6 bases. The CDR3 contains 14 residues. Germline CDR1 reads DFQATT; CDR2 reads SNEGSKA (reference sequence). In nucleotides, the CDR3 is TGCAGCGCCTTCGGGGGGCTCTTGAGGACTGAAGCTTTCTTT. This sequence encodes CSAFGGLLRTEAFF.